This T cell receptor beta chain came from a study of T-cell memory formation after mild COVID-19. Study details: Largely, the TCR clusters proved donor specific.

Overall study results and limits: Contracting clones from day 15 to 85 had balanced CD4/CD8; later expanders favoured CD4+.

Germline CDR1 and CDR2: GTSNPN and SVGIG (reference sequence). Trimming took off 1 base at V and 2 bases at J, with 15 bases between the two ends. CDR3 size: 16 residues. This clonotype was counted ten times or more. What it recognizes is unknown. MiXCR, run by TCRdb on the 5' RACE reads, gives a single entry per CDR3 protein. This sample yields about 500,000 distinct CDR3 sequences, of which around 21% are seen a single time; approximately 13% belongs to the top ten. This chain uses TRBV30 with TRBJ1-5; a weak D match, TRBD1 (6 bases). The sample comprised PBMCs or a T cell subset sorted from them (not recorded which). This clonotype was obtained from an adult woman who had mild COVID-19 (a few samples of this study predate the infection). Cell type and time point are not known. The CDR3 DNA is TGTGCCTGGAGTGGATATCGGGGGGCAGGCAATCAGCCCCAGCATTTT. It yields the protein CAWSGYRGAGNQPQHF.